What follows is one TCR beta chain and its context. The data belong to a study of blood T cell repertoires in COVID-19. The overall study: There were acute and convalescent COVID-19 samples, and they came from the United States, Italy and Spain. T cells, B-cell-depleted T cells, or PBMCs provided the cDNA or gDNA that served as material.

Germline CDR1 reads MNHEY; CDR2 reads SVGAGI. This CDR3 has 15 residues. The V and J ends lost 3 bases and 2 bases respectively, with 13 bases between them. Authors' methods: From reference gene primer amplification, estimates of nucleated cell counts were derived. The protocol was immunoSEQ multiplex PCR, while the TCRdb copy is restricted to in-frame clones and leaves out a portion. V, J and clone size were drawn from that table, and D and trimming were deduced from the DNA. The repertoire holds 250,000 to 300,000 clones, with approximately 90% as singletons. This clonotype was obtained from a man in his forties or fifties who had recovered from COVID-19. The rearrangement links TRBV6-5 to TRBJ1-2; D might be TRBD1 (6 bases). The sample consisted of PBMCs or T cells enriched from blood (not recorded which). This CDR3 reads CASSYSGVTNYGYTF. CDR3 DNA: TGTGCCAGCAGTTATTCAGGGGTCACCAACTATGGCTACACCTTC.